Listed below are T cell receptor beta chains from one sample, sequenced in a study of CD8+ T cells in alopecia areata. Measured with immunoSEQ multiplex PCR; TCRdb has only the in-frame clones, and not every one. The sample shows 200,000 or so clones, approximately 47% of them seen only once. The material was CD4+ T cells sorted from blood, obtained at approximately week 36, from a patient treated with tofacitinib. All receptors derive from a human donor with alopecia areata. CDR3s include the opening cysteine and the closing phenylalanine or tryptophan. The D gene is left open where the match is weak. Rows give clone size only sometimes, using once, few, many, or a class for an expanded clone.

TRBD2	15	TRBV7-2	-	TRBJ2-1	TGTGCCAGCAGCTCTCAGACCACTAGCGGTAATGAGCAGTTCTTC	CASSSQTTSGNEQFF
-	10	TRBV7-2	-	TRBJ2-1	TGTGCCAGCGGGACGAATGAGCAGTTCTTC	CASGTNEQFF
TRBD2	15	TRBV10-3	few	TRBJ2-1	TGTGCCATCAGCTTAGCGGGAGGGAGTGACGTTGAGCAGTTCTTC	CAISLAGGSDVEQFF
TRBD1	13	TRBV29-1	few	TRBJ2-5	TGCAGCGCTGGGGACAGGGTCGAGGAGACCCAGTACTTC	CSAGDRVEETQYF
TRBD1	16	TRBV5-4	-	TRBJ2-3	TGTGCCAGCAGCATTCGGACAGGGGGCGTCGTAGATACGCAGTATTTT	CASSIRTGGVVDTQYF
TRBD1	14	TRBV19	-	TRBJ1-2	TGTGCCAGTCGAGCCGGGACAGGGAACTATGGCTACACCTTC	CASRAGTGNYGYTF
TRBD2	17	TRBV5-1	-	TRBJ2-3	TGCGCCAGCAGCTCCGGACTAGCGGGAGCGAGTACAGATACGCAGTATTTT	CASSSGLAGASTDTQYF
TRBD1	14	TRBV13	-	TRBJ1-4	TGTGCCAGCAGCAGACAGGGAACTAATGAAAAACTGTTTTTT	CASSRQGTNEKLFF
-	16	TRBV30	few	TRBJ1-3	TGTGCCTGGAGTGCCCTCCGTCGGGGGAACGGAAACACCATATATTTT	CAWSALRRGNGNTIYF
-	15	TRBV7-2	few	TRBJ2-6	TGTGCCAGCACCCAAATAGGCGCATTAGCCAACGTCCTGACTTTC	CASTQIGALANVLTF
-	14	TRBV7-2	-	TRBJ2-4	TGTGCCAGCAGCCTCGACCCGGGACTAAACATTCAGTACTTC	CASSLDPGLNIQYF
TRBD1	16	TRBV2	-	TRBJ1-5	TGTGCCAGCAGTCAACAGGGGTCACATAGCAATCAGCCCCAGCATTTT	CASSQQGSHSNQPQHF
TRBD1	14	TRBV4-2	-	TRBJ2-1	TGTGCCAGCAGCTGGACAGGGGAATTCGATGAGCAGTTCTTC	CASSWTGEFDEQFF
-	12	TRBV29-1	medium-sized	TRBJ2-7	TGCAGCGTTGAAGATCTGCAATACGAGCAGTACTTC	CSVEDLQYEQYF
-	12	TRBV29-1	few	TRBJ2-2	TGCAGCGCCCAACCCGCGGCCGGGGAGCTGTTTTTT	CSAQPAAGELFF
TRBD2	16	TRBV5-6	-	TRBJ2-7	TGTGCCAGCAGCTCCCTAGCGGGAGGGCCTCCGTACGAGCAGTACTTC	CASSSLAGGPPYEQYF
TRBD1	15	TRBV15	-	TRBJ2-3	TGTGCCACTGAAATAGGACAGGGCGTAACAGATACGCAGTATTTT	CATEIGQGVTDTQYF
-	14	TRBV5-8	-	TRBJ2-5	TGTGCCAGCAGCTTCCCTGGAGCAGGGGAGACCCAGTACTTC	CASSFPGAGETQYF
TRBD2	14	TRBV19	few	TRBJ2-1	TGTGCCACCTTGAAGGAGCGGGAGTCCAATGAGCAGTTCTTC	CATLKERESNEQFF
-	16	TRBV4-1	few	TRBJ1-1	TGCGCCAGCAGCCAACCCCTCGGACAGCTGAACACTGAAGCTTTCTTT	CASSQPLGQLNTEAFF
TRBD1	17	TRBV7-7	-	TRBJ2-3	TGTGCTAGCAGCCGAATCGGGACAGACCCTAGCACAGATACGCAGTATTTT	CASSRIGTDPSTDTQYF
-	14	TRBV9	-	TRBJ2-3	TGTGCCAGCAGCGTAGGGTCAACCTCAGATACGCAGTATTTT	CASSVGSTSDTQYF
-	17	TRBV23-1	-	TRBJ2-1	TGCGCCAGCAGTCAACCTCTAGAACCCGGGATATACAATGAGCAGTTCTTC	CASSQPLEPGIYNEQFF
TRBD1	15	TRBV5-1	-	TRBJ2-5	TGCGCCAGCAGCACCGGGACAGGCGCCCAAGAGACCCAGTACTTC	CASSTGTGAQETQYF
TRBD2	14	TRBV29-1	few	TRBJ2-7	TGCAGCGTAAAATCTAGCGGGTCGGGCTACGAGCAGTACTTC	CSVKSSGSGYEQYF
-	14	TRBV6-6	-	TRBJ1-1	TGTGCCAGCACACAGGGATTACAGAACACTGAAGCTTTCTTT	CASTQGLQNTEAFF
-	15	TRBV4-1	-	TRBJ2-1	TGCGCCAGCAGCCAAGATCCCGGGAGCCACAATGAGCAGTTCTTC	CASSQDPGSHNEQFF
-	16	TRBV14	-	TRBJ2-5	TGTGCCAGCAGCCAAGATGGACCCCACGTGGGGGAGACCCAGTACTTC	CASSQDGPHVGETQYF
-	14	TRBV7-2	few	TRBJ2-7	TGTGCCAGCAGACCCACTTTTGGGCGGGACGAGCAGTACTTC	CASRPTFGRDEQYF
TRBD2	15	TRBV7-2	few	TRBJ2-4	TGTGCCAGCAGCTTAGCTGCACTAGCGGGAGACATTCAGTACTTC	CASSLAALAGDIQYF
TRBD1	14	TRBV6-5	-	TRBJ2-3	TGTGCCAGCAGTCGGGACAGCTACACAGATACGCAGTATTTT	CASSRDSYTDTQYF
-	15	TRBV9	-	TRBJ2-6	TGTGCCAGCAGCGTAGTACTGGGGACGGCCCGTGACCTGACTTTC	CASSVVLGTARDLTF
-	15	TRBV7-2	-	TRBJ2-1	TGTGCCAGCCAAAGGGAATGGGCCTCTCAGGCTGAGCAGTTCTTC	CASQREWASQAEQFF
-	14	TRBV15	-	TRBJ2-3	TGTGCCACCAGTTTGTGGAGTAGCACAGATACGCAGTATTTT	CATSLWSSTDTQYF
-	14	TRBV7-9	few	TRBJ1-3	TGTGCCAGCAGCTTGCAGGGGTCTGGAAACACCATATATTTT	CASSLQGSGNTIYF
TRBD1	16	TRBV15	-	TRBJ1-2	TGTGCCACCAAAGCGGGACAGGGGGCTTTTAACTATGGCTACACCTTC	CATKAGQGAFNYGYTF
-	12	TRBV7-2	-	TRBJ2-5	TGTGCCAGCAGCTTAGTGCGGGAGACCCAGTACTTC	CASSLVRETQYF
-	14	TRBV27	-	TRBJ2-1	TGTGCCAGCAGTTTTGCGGGCTCCTACAATGAGCAGTTCTTC	CASSFAGSYNEQFF
-	15	TRBV27	many	TRBJ2-7	TGTGCCAGCAGTTTATCGCCCAGGGGTAAATACGAGCAGTACTTC	CASSLSPRGKYEQYF
TRBD1	16	TRBV9	once	TRBJ2-2	TGTGCCAGCAGCCCCCCGGGACAGGGTGGCACCGGGGAGCTGTTTTTT	CASSPPGQGGTGELFF
TRBD1	15	TRBV4-3	few	TRBJ2-1	TGCGCCAGCAGCCAAGGTCAGGGGGTGTGGGATGAGCAGTTCTTC	CASSQGQGVWDEQFF
-	14	TRBV30	-	TRBJ1-1	TGTGCCTGGAGTGTACTGGTGGGGAACACTGAAGCTTTCTTT	CAWSVLVGNTEAFF
-	16	TRBV30	-	TRBJ1-5	TGTGCCTGGAGTCGGAGAGGGAACCATAGCAATCAGCCCCAGCATTTT	CAWSRRGNHSNQPQHF
-	14	TRBV25-1	-	TRBJ2-7	TGTGCCAGCAAGAGGCACTATATCTCCTACGAGCAGTACTTC	CASKRHYISYEQYF
TRBD1	15	TRBV5-1	-	TRBJ1-1	TGCGCCAGCAGCTTGGGGGACAGGGGAATAACTGAAGCTTTCTTT	CASSLGDRGITEAFF